This TCR beta chain was profiled in a study of T-cell memory formation after mild COVID-19. Across the whole study: Most TCR clusters belonged to a single donor. General study points: Proof of SARS-CoV-2 specificity was absent for the second-wave clones that crested on day 37.

With regard to this clonotype: Its target is unknown.

TCRdb called the 5' RACE reads again in MiXCR, with one record for every CDR3 protein. The sample shows approximately 500,000 distinct CDR3 sequences, approximately 25% of them seen only once. Source material: PBMCs or a T cell subset sorted from them (not recorded which). This receptor was identified in an adult woman who had mild COVID-19 (a few samples of this study predate the infection). Cell type and time point are not known.

CDR3 in DNA: TGCGCCTCTCGACAGGGATCGAGTGAAAAACTGTTTTTT. As protein: CASRQGSSEKLFF. V and J are TRBV5-1 and TRBJ1-4; 7 bases fit TRBD1. After removal of 10 bases from V and 7 bases from J, the junction contained 10 bases not matched to a gene. Germline V CDR1 and CDR2: SGHRS, YFSETQ. The length of the CDR3 is 13 residues.